The entry that follows covers one TCR beta chain sequence. The antigen is undetermined. The authors' processing: With immunoSEQ giving junction-only sequences and no quality scores, filtering differed. The repertoire was sequenced with immunoSEQ multiplex PCR; TCRdb's copy has only in-frame clones and lacks some. V and J calls and clone size come straight from that table; D and trimming were deduced from the DNA. The profile shows some 2,100,000 clones, 95% of them singletons. Each sample came from a Caucasian adult donor living in Nashville, Tennessee. The data derive from a study of shared clonotypes between healthy human individuals. Notes on the study in general: About 5% was the fraction of naive CD4 clonotypes found shared across several donors. Non-shared clonotypes had lower generation probabilities than those shared by all four donors.

Sequencing was done on a sample of naive CD4+ T cells sorted from blood. Indicated subset: CD45RA+ positively selected. The sequence was obtained from a man between 18 and 29 years old in good health.

The CDR3 reads CASSLGRDYNSPLHF. DNA for the CDR3: TGTGCCAGCAGCTTGGGCAGGGATTATAATTCACCCCTCCACTTT. The chain recombines TRBV5-4 with TRBJ1-6, with TRBD1 as a possible D gene (5 bases). V shed 0 bases and J shed 4 bases, with 8 bases lying between them. The CDR3 is 15 residues long. CDR1 and CDR2 from the germline V gene are SGHNT and YYREEE (reference sequence).